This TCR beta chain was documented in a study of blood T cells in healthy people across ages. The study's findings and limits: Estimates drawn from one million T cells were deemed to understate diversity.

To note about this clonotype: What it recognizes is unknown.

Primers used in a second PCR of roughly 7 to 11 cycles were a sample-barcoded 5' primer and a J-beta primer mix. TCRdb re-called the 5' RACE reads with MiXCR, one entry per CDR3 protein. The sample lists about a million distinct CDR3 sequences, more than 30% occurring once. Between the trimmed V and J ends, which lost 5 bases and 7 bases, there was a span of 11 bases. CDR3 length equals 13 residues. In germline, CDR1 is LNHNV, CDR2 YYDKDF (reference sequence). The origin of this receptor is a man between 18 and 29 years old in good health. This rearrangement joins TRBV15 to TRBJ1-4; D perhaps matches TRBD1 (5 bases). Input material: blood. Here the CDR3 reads CATSGPQGEKLFF. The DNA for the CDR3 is TGTGCCACCAGCGGCCCCCAGGGTGAAAAACTGTTTTTT.